One sample yielded the 18 T cell receptor beta chains listed below, sequenced in a study of naive and memory T cell subsets. Study results and limitations: Especially in CD8 cells, naive repertoires contained a few larger clonotypes, possibly CD45RA-re-expressing memory cells.

Their cognate antigens are unknown. An equimolar mix of two oligonucleotides served as the beta constant-region primer for TRBC1 and TRBC2. Four rounds of PCR amplified the ligated cDNA using nested alpha and beta constant-region primers plus SP2. Each CDR3 protein gets one entry after TCRdb re-called the UMI-ligation and nested PCR reads with MiXCR. The table shows over 130,000 distinct CDR3 sequences, with under 25% occurring only once. Sequencing was carried out using naive CD8+ T cells from blood. These receptors all come from a human donor in good health.

V and J are TRBV7-9 and TRBJ2-1; D may be TRBD1 (6 bases). CDR1 is SEHNR, CDR2 FQNEAQ, per germline (reference sequence). The CDR3 sequence is 12 residues long. V was pared by 6 bases and J by 9 bases, with 12 bases between. CDR3 in amino acids: CASRAGDSEQFF. The CDR3 DNA is TGTGCCAGCAGAGCAGGGGATAGTGAGCAGTTCTTC.

The rearrangement uses TRBV4-1 and TRBJ2-3; 10 positions agree with TRBD2. CDR3 length equals 19 residues. Germline V lookup: CDR1 MGHRA, CDR2 YSYEKL. J lost 2 bases, V lost 4 bases, and 15 bases had no gene match. CDR3 coding DNA: TGCGCCAGCAGCCCTCACCAGCGGGAGGGCCTTGTTCTCACAGATACGCAGTATTTT. This codes for CASSPHQREGLVLTDTQYF.

CDR3 DNA: TGCAGCGTTGAAGTTTTGGGACAGTCGCACGAGCAGTACTTC. Residues: CSVEVLGQSHEQYF. The chain is built from TRBV29-1 and TRBJ2-7; 7 bases map to TRBD1. There are 14 residues in the CDR3. J gave up 5 bases and V 1 base, and 8 bases lay outside the gene matches. CDR1 SQVTM and CDR2 ANQGSEA come from the germline V gene.

This clonotype appeared a few times. This chain connects TRBV29-1 to TRBJ2-1, with a weak D call TRBD2 (7 bases). The CDR3 sequence is 13 residues long. Germline V CDR1 and CDR2: SQVTM, ANQGSEA. The germline V and J ends were trimmed by 7 bases and 2 bases, with 12 bases remaining between them. The CDR3 DNA reads as TGCAGCGCCGAGGGGGGGGCCTACAATGAGCAGTTCTTC. It is translated as CSAEGGAYNEQFF.

This clonotype has ten or more counts. V is TRBV11-2 and J is TRBJ2-7, with unresolved D. The CDR3 contains 10 residues. The V gene lost 3 bases and the J gene lost 6 bases, with 3 bases spanning the gap. Germline assignment: CDR1 SGHAT and CDR2 FQNNGV. The DNA of the CDR3 is TGTGCCAGCAGCTTCGGCGAGCAGTACTTC. As protein: CASSFGEQYF. Using reference TRBV11-2 and TRBJ2-7 for the parts outside the CDR3, the full variable domain is EAGVAQSPRYKIIEKRQSVAFWCNPISGHATLYWYQQILGQGPKLLIQFQNNGVVDDSQLPKDRFSAERLKGVDSTLKIQPAKLEDSAVYLCASSFGEQYFGPGTRLTVT.

J is TRBJ2-7 and V is TRBV20-1; a weak D match, TRBD2 (6 bases). Per the germline V gene, CDR1 is DFQATT and CDR2 is SNEGSKA (reference sequence). V was cut by 0 bases and J by 5 bases, with 8 bases left in between. CDR3 length: 12 amino acids. The CDR3 sequence is CSARDGSDEQYF. As DNA, the CDR3 is TGCAGTGCTAGAGACGGGAGCGACGAGCAGTACTTC.

This rearrangement joins TRBV28 to TRBJ1-5; D unresolved. Germline V gene lookup returns CDR1 MDHEN and CDR2 SYDVKM. There are 16 residues in the CDR3. Trimming removed 6 bases at V and 1 base at J, with 16 bases between. CDR3 protein: CASSPVVPKSNQPQHF. Written as DNA, the CDR3 is TGTGCCAGCAGCCCTGTCGTACCCAAGAGCAATCAGCCCCAGCATTTT.

This clonotype was counted between two and nine times. V gene TRBV6-5 combines with J gene TRBJ1-5, with unresolved D. Germline V lookup: CDR1 MNHEY, CDR2 SVGAGI. The CDR3 is 14 amino acids. The V end was cut by 6 bases, the J end by 7 bases, with 16 bases between. The DNA of the CDR3 is TGTGCCAGCAGCCCCGTAGGTTTTTCGCAGCCCCAGCATTTT. Translated: CASSPVGFSQPQHF.

This clonotype has just a few counts. The chain uses TRBV27 and TRBJ2-5; a possible D gene is TRBD1 (6 bases). Germline-derived CDR1 and CDR2 are MNHEY and SMNVEV (reference sequence). This CDR3 is built from 14 residues. The V gene lost 5 bases and the J gene lost 0 bases, with 10 bases spanning the gap. In nucleotides, the CDR3 is TGTGCCAGCAGTCCCCAGGGGTACCAAGAGACCCAGTACTTC. Translating it yields CASSPQGYQETQYF.

Many counts were recorded for this clonotype. The chain combines TRBV5-4 with TRBJ2-7; D perhaps matches TRBD2 (5 bases). This CDR3 has 14 residues. Germline CDR1 is SGHNT and CDR2 is YYREEE (reference sequence). Trimming stripped 0 bases from V and 2 bases from J, with 9 bases between. CDR3 DNA sequence: TGTGCCAGCAGCTTGGCCGGGGTCGCCTACGAGCAGTACTTC. It translates to CASSLAGVAYEQYF. The full variable domain, rest sourced from reference TRBV5-4 and TRBJ2-7, is ETGVTQSPTHLIKTRGQQVTLRCSSQSGHNTVSWYQQALGQGPQFIFQYYREEENGRGNFPPRFSGLQFPNYSSELNVNALELDDSALYLCASSLAGVAYEQYFGPGTRLTVT.

V and J are TRBV24-1 and TRBJ2-1; tentative D call: TRBD2 (5 bases). This CDR3 contains 19 residues. Trimming shortened V by 3 bases and J by 0 bases, and 20 bases separated the two germline ends. CDR1 is KGHDR, CDR2 SFDVKD, per germline. The CDR3 protein is CATSDLRPTGGRSYNEQFF. In DNA, the CDR3 is TGTGCCACCAGTGATCTACGGCCGACCGGCGGGCGCTCCTACAATGAGCAGTTCTTC.

This clonotype was observed at least ten times. J is TRBJ2-1 and V is TRBV29-1; the match to TRBD1 covers 10 bases. The germline V gene has CDR1 SQVTM and CDR2 ANQGSEA. The CDR3 is 16 amino acids. J gave up 4 bases and V 0 bases, and 6 bases lay outside the gene matches. CDR3 DNA: TGCAGCGTTGAAGATCTACCGGGACAGGGGTACAATGAGCAGTTCTTC. Protein sequence: CSVEDLPGQGYNEQFF.

This clonotype was observed a handful of times. The V and J genes are TRBV20-1 and TRBJ2-7; 7 bases fit TRBD2. This CDR3 is built from 13 residues. Looked up from germline, CDR1 is DFQATT and CDR2 is SNEGSKA (reference sequence). The junction had 5 bases not matched to a gene; V was cut back by 4 bases and J by 2 bases. The CDR3 coding sequence is TGCAGTGCTACTTCTAGCGGACCCTACGAGCAGTACTTC. Its translation is CSATSSGPYEQYF.

The chain recombines TRBV13 with TRBJ2-2, with TRBD2 as a possible D gene (6 bases). Trimming removed 1 base from V and 7 bases from J, with 19 bases in between. Germline V gene data show CDR1 as PRHDT and CDR2 as FYEKMQ (reference sequence). The CDR3 covers 17 residues. The DNA for the CDR3 is TGTGCCAGCAGCTTAGTTACAACGGGAGAACGTGGCGGGGAGCTGTTTTTT. Translated: CASSLVTTGERGGELFF.

This clonotype has more than one count but fewer than ten. The CDR3 spells CSASGAGTDQPQHF. The CDR3 nucleotides read TGCAGTGCTAGTGGCGCGGGGACAGATCAGCCCCAGCATTTT. The rearrangement joins TRBV20-1 to TRBJ1-5; 7 nucleotides align to TRBD1. The CDR3 is made up of 14 amino acids. V trimming: 3 bases; J trimming: 5 bases; junction bases outside the gene matches: 7. The germline gives CDR1 DFQATT, CDR2 SNEGSKA (reference sequence).

The V call is TRBV29-1, the J call TRBJ2-7; 10 nucleotides line up with TRBD1. The germline gives CDR1 SQVTM, CDR2 ANQGSEA. Losses at the gene ends were 7 bases for V and 3 bases for J; bases not matched to a gene: 18. This CDR3 is 17 amino acids long. The CDR3 DNA reads as TGCAGCGCTACCCATCTGTCCGACCGGGACAGGGGCTACGAGCAGTACTTC. It specifies CSATHLSDRDRGYEQYF.

This clonotype was counted a few times. The chain has TRBV6-5 and TRBJ2-7; 9 positions agree with TRBD2. The CDR3 sequence is 14 residues long. V was clipped by 4 bases and J by 5 bases; unmatched bases: 6. Germline V gene data show CDR1 as MNHEY and CDR2 as SVGAGI. CDR3 loop: CASSSGTSSNEQYF. Written as DNA, the CDR3 is TGTGCCAGCAGTTCCGGGACTAGCTCAAACGAGCAGTACTTC.

The V call is TRBV15, the J call TRBJ1-1; unclear D gene. In germline, CDR1 is LNHNV, CDR2 YYDKDF (reference sequence). Deletions cut 5 bases from V and 0 bases from J, with 16 bases between. The CDR3 contains 16 residues. In DNA, the CDR3 is TGTGCCACCAGCCTAGAGTGGACCGTCATGAACACTGAAGCTTTCTTT. Encoded protein: CATSLEWTVMNTEAFF.